The TCR beta chain described here comes from a study of blood T cell repertoires in COVID-19. Study in general: From T cells, B-cell-depleted T cells, or PBMCs came the material, which was cDNA or gDNA.

Germline CDR1 reads SGHRS; CDR2 reads YFSETQ. Trimming cost V 0 bases and J 4 bases, with 14 bases left between them. The CDR3 length is 16 residues. The table came from immunoSEQ multiplex PCR; TCRdb's copy has only in-frame clones and leaves some out. The sample holds 150,000 to 200,000 clones; under 85% are singletons and the top ten take about an eighth. The age range of participants was about 18 to 95 years, with residence in about two dozen US areas. Membership in each cohort depended on participant-reported clinical history. Cohort 3 recovered donors had two negative PCRs, clearance, or symptom resolution.

The chain combines TRBV5-1 with TRBJ1-3; TRBD1 might be the D (5 bases). The sample comprised PBMCs or T cells enriched from blood (not recorded which). This TCR came from a man between 50 and 59 years old who had recovered from COVID-19. CDR3 nucleotides: TGCGCCAGCAGCTTGGCACCCTCGGGGGGAGGAAACACCATATATTTT. Amino acid sequence: CASSLAPSGGGNTIYF.